Following are 14 T cell receptor beta chains from one sample sequenced in a study of response to subunit inactivated influenza vaccine. Each CDR3 protein is one row after TCRdb ran MiXCR on the RT-PCR reads. The data contain a few hundred thousand distinct CDR3 sequences, 13% to 15% of them singletons. This specimen was PBMCs from blood, taken 12 days after vaccination. The receptors were gathered from a man between 50 and 59 years old who received an inactivated influenza vaccine.

This clonotype turned up a few times. The chain employs TRBV7-2 and TRBJ2-2; TRBD2 might be the D (5 bases). CDR1 is SGHTA and CDR2 is FQGNSA in the germline V gene. The CDR3 runs to 15 residues. Trimming pared 4 bases from V and 4 bases from J, leaving 13 bases between. CDR3 amino acids: CASSSKAAATGELFF. DNA of the CDR3: TGTGCCAGCAGCTCGAAAGCGGCGGCCACCGGGGAGCTGTTTTTT.

This clonotype was found once. This chain uses TRBV29-1 with TRBJ2-5, with 8 bases lining up with TRBD2. Germline V CDR1 and CDR2: SQVTM, ANQGSEA. Trimming took 4 bases from V and 5 from J; bases not matched to a gene: 9. The CDR3 has 14 residues. As DNA, the CDR3 is TGCAGCGTTGCGGGGGGGCCCTTTGAGGAGACCCAGTACTTC. It yields the protein CSVAGGPFEETQYF.

This clonotype showed up just a few times. The chain has TRBV7-9 and TRBJ1-5, with D possibly matching TRBD1 (5 bases). The V end lost 2 bases, the J end lost 0 bases, and 8 bases lay between the germline ends. Germline values: CDR1 SEHNR, CDR2 FQNEAQ (reference sequence). The CDR3 consists of 15 residues. Written as DNA, the CDR3 is TGTGCCAGCAGCTTAATGGGGGATAGCAATCAGCCCCAGCATTTT. Residues: CASSLMGDSNQPQHF.

V is TRBV20-1 and J is TRBJ2-7; the D gene could be TRBD1 or TRBD2 (5 bases each). There are 13 residues in the CDR3. The V gene's germline CDR1 is DFQATT and CDR2 SNEGSKA (reference sequence). Trimming left V 5 bases short and J 2 bases short, with 13 bases between. CDR3 loop: CSASRDGTYEQYF. CDR3 sequence (DNA): TGCAGTGCTTCCCGGGACGGGACCTACGAGCAGTACTTC.

This chain uses TRBV4-3 with TRBJ1-6; D not resolved. CDR1 and CDR2 (germline): LGHNA, YSLEER. CDR3 length: 14 amino acids. V dropped 3 bases and J dropped 9 bases, with 12 bases sitting between them. In nucleotides, the CDR3 is TGCGCCAGCAGCCACCCCTCCCCGGGTTCACCCCTCCACTTT. Protein sequence: CASSHPSPGSPLHF.

This chain joins TRBV5-6 and TRBJ2-1; D is ambiguous. The CDR3 is 16 residues long. The germline V gene encodes CDR1 SGHDT and CDR2 YYEEEE. V lost 0 bases to trimming and J lost 0 bases, with 10 bases between them. The CDR3 spells CASSLGRVYSYNEQFF. CDR3 bases: TGTGCCAGCAGCTTGGGTCGGGTCTACTCCTACAATGAGCAGTTCTTC.

The chain couples TRBV19 to TRBJ2-7; 10 nucleotides agree with TRBD2. V lost 6 bases and J lost 6; bases outside the gene matches: 5. The CDR3 extends over 13 amino acids. Germline V gene sequence: CDR1 LNHDA, CDR2 SQIVND (reference sequence). The chain's CDR3 is CASRGTSVFEQYF. For the CDR3, the DNA is TGTGCCAGTAGGGGGACTAGCGTCTTCGAGCAGTACTTC.

This clonotype was observed a few times. The J gene is TRBJ1-1, the V gene TRBV10-3; D perhaps matches TRBD1 (6 bases). The V end was cut by 4 bases, the J end by 5 bases, with 17 bases between. The CDR3 has 15 residues. Germline CDR1 ENHRY, CDR2 SYGVKD. The CDR3 nucleotides read TGTGCCATCAGTGCTAAGAACCCACAGGGAACTGAAGCTTTCTTT. Encoded protein: CAISAKNPQGTEAFF.

In this sample, this clonotype turned up many times. The V and J genes are TRBV24-1 and TRBJ2-2; D not resolved. This CDR3 has 12 amino acids. Trimming took 5 bases from V and 6 from J, leaving 6 bases between them. Germline V CDR1 and CDR2: KGHDR, SFDVKD. CDR3 loop: CATSVRAGELFF. In nucleotides, the CDR3 is TGTGCCACCAGTGTCCGGGCCGGGGAGCTGTTTTTT.

The CDR3 DNA is TGTGCCAGCAGCCAAGGTACCGGCCACAATGAGCAGTTCTTC. Translation gives CASSQGTGHNEQFF. The chain couples TRBV4-2 to TRBJ2-1; no clear D gene. Per germline, CDR1 LGHNA and CDR2 YNFKEQ. The CDR3 spans 14 residues. Trimming took 1 base from V and 5 from J, leaving 9 bases between them.

The sample holds a few counts of this clonotype. V and J are TRBV7-2 and TRBJ2-4, with D tentatively TRBD2 (6 bases). Looked up from germline, CDR1 is SGHTA and CDR2 is FQGNSA. Between the trimmed V and J ends, which lost 2 bases and 7 bases, there was a span of 9 bases. This CDR3 comprises 13 residues. DNA of the CDR3: TGTGCCAGCAGCTTACCGGGGGTTAACATTCAGTACTTC. Translated: CASSLPGVNIQYF.

V and J are TRBV6-5 and TRBJ2-7, with 12 bases aligning to TRBD2. The V segment lost 2 bases and the J segment 4 bases; nucleotides outside the gene matches: 9. Germline V gene data show CDR1 as MNHEY and CDR2 as SVGAGI. This CDR3 has 17 amino acids. For the CDR3, the DNA is TGTGCCAGCAGTTACCTGCCTAGCGGGAGGGCCATTTACGAGCAGTACTTC. The encoded protein is CASSYLPSGRAIYEQYF.

The rearrangement uses TRBV6-2 or TRBV6-3 and TRBJ2-7; 14 bases are a match to TRBD2. The germline CDR1 and CDR2 sequences are MNHEY and SVGEGT. V shed 5 bases, J shed 4 bases, and the junction held 13 bases outside the gene matches. This CDR3 has 18 residues. CDR3 nucleotide sequence: TGTGCCAGCAGTAACTTGACGCCCGGGACTAGCGGGAGTTACGAGCAGTACTTC. Translation: CASSNLTPGTSGSYEQYF.

The table lists this clonotype with a few counts. This chain links TRBV3-1 with TRBJ2-3; D unresolved. V dropped 1 base and J dropped 9 bases, with 8 bases sitting between them. Germline V gene lookup returns CDR1 LGHDT and CDR2 YNNKEL (reference sequence). There are 12 residues in the CDR3. This CDR3 is CASSQGGRTQYF. The CDR3 nucleotides read TGTGCCAGCAGCCAAGGAGGAAGGACGCAGTATTTT.